This TCR beta chain emerged from a study of blood T cell repertoires in COVID-19. CDR1 and CDR2 (germline): LGHNA, YSLEER. This CDR3 region has 19 residues. V lost 4 bases, J lost 4 bases, and 25 bases lay in between. Source study methods: Counts of nucleated cells, estimated from reference gene primer amplification, were obtained. Profiling relied on immunoSEQ multiplex PCR, and the TCRdb table lists in-frame clones only, not all of them. That table gives V, J and clone size, and the DNA gave D and trimming. The sample consists of roughly 150,000 clones, roughly four fifths of them appearing once. This clonotype originated in a man between 65 and 79 years old with active or convalescent COVID-19. The sample consisted of peripheral blood. The rearrangement uses TRBV4-3 and TRBJ1-4; D might be TRBD1 (5 bases). DNA for the CDR3: TGCGCCAGCAGCCGCCTCACGGGACTGTCTTCGTCTGGTAATGAAAAACTGTTTTTT. Its translation: CASSRLTGLSSSGNEKLFF.